Only a few counts were recorded for the clone carrying this T cell receptor (beta chain). No antigen is known for it. Germline values: CDR1 SGDLS, CDR2 YYNGEE. V was clipped by 3 bases and J by 4 bases, with 16 bases between them. The CDR3 covers 15 residues. These data are taken from a study of cytomegalovirus exposure and HLA in healthy donors. The donors were members of the validation cohort comprising approximately 120 subjects, separate from the roughly 600-subject first cohort. TCRdb's copy holds only in-frame clones and misses some; the assay was immunoSEQ multiplex PCR. The sample has about 360,000 clones, roughly 88% seen once. The study's findings and limits: Confirmation was obtained in vitro that three CMV-associated chains are specific for CMV antigens.

The sequencing sample was made of PBMCs. This rearrangement joins TRBV9 to TRBJ1-1, with D uncertain. This TCR was recovered from a woman aged 18-29 years in good health and CMV-seronegative. CDR3 loop: CASSAADSRSTEAFF. The DNA for the CDR3 is TGTGCCAGCAGCGCAGCTGACTCACGGTCCACTGAAGCTTTCTTT.